These T cell receptor beta chains were read from a single sample in a study of T cell responses to AZD1222 COVID-19 vaccine. Some clones are missing from TCRdb's copy, which holds only in-frame ones; the method was immunoSEQ multiplex PCR. The sample records roughly 95,000 clones, 88% being singletons. The material sequenced was peripheral blood, taken on day 0 of AZD1222 vaccination. The receptors stem from an adult in good health. CDR3s leave out the opening cysteine and the closing phenylalanine or tryptophan.

TRBJ1-2,TRBV5-6,ASSEGRGAGGYT
TRBJ2-1,TRBV5-4,ASSLGWEESYNEQF
TRBJ1-1,TRBV10-1,ANAPKARRNTEAF
TRBJ2-7,TRBV6-5,ASSYGLAGSYEQY
TRBJ1-4,TRBV19,ASTATNEKLF
TRBJ1-2,TRBV12-3/TRBV12-4,ASTLQGVGYT
TRBJ2-7,TRBV25-1,ASSDTGTGSYEQY
TRBJ1-1,TRBV5-1,ASSLQDRGNLVNTEAF
TRBJ2-3,TRBV28,ASSFQGALADTQY
TRBJ2-3,TRBV2,ASSESTSGRATQY
TRBJ1-5,TRBV6-5,ASTPTWSSNQPQH
TRBJ2-1,TRBV29-1,SDRLAGGPGNEQF
TRBJ2-7,TRBV5-5,ASSLAPLETYEQY
TRBJ1-1,TRBV28,ASRKTWDEAF
TRBJ1-2,TRBV20-1,SASVGAYGYT
TRBJ2-3,TRBV10-3,AISEGVTDTQY
TRBJ2-1,TRBV27,ASSRKAGAYNEQF
TRBJ1-2,TRBV5-6,ASSLSGGAGGYT
TRBJ2-2,TRBV30,AWSRRAGQGTGELF
TRBJ1-3,TRBV7-2,ASSLRGSSGNTIY
TRBJ2-5,TRBV3-1/TRBV3-2,ASSYPGQGKETQY
TRBJ2-7,TRBV9,ASSVKLAGTYEQY
TRBJ1-1,TRBV19,ASSEIFPPEAF
TRBJ2-4,TRBV19,ASSITSGRRAKNIQY
TRBJ1-2,TRBV12-3/TRBV12-4,ASSTGRNYGYT
TRBJ2-2,TRBV18,ASSPRGTFPGELF
TRBJ2-3,TRBV6-2/TRBV6-3,ASSYGGSTDTQY
TRBJ1-1,TRBV18,ASSPLLQATEAF
TRBJ1-5,TRBV6-5,ASTNRGTGQPQH
TRBJ2-7,TRBV15,ATSKIRDSSYEQY
TRBJ2-1,TRBV7-6,ASSPLDRDGEQF
TRBJ1-1,TRBV10-1,ASSESSVSNTEAF